Each of the 24 T cell receptor beta chains below was sequenced from the same sample in a study of tumor-infiltrating lymphocytes in primary liver carcinoma (dated by TCRdb to 2016 to 2017). Without any cell sorting, total RNA and DNA were extracted together from 20-30 mg of bulk tissue using the AllPrep DNA/RNA mini kit. The sequencer was an Illumina HiSeq 2500. TCRbeta-specific cDNA was reverse-transcribed from 500 ng total RNA using a constant-region primer and ProtoScript II reverse transcriptase. Construction of the TCRbeta libraries relied on three nested rounds of multiplex PCR, following a slightly modified ARM-PCR procedure. Multiplex TRBV1-TRBV30 forward primers and a Cbeta reverse primer were used in the first two PCR rounds, each of which was run for around 9 cycles. TCRdb took the public reads, trimmed them with fastp at Q25, ran MiXCR for clone calling and kept in-frame beta chains. Rows are combined by CDR3 protein, so each entry shows the most common genes and DNA. The sample data list 90,000 to 100,000 distinct CDR3 sequences, and 55% to 75% of these were observed just once. 9.5% of the sample goes to the ten largest clones.

Sequences were obtained from liver tumor tissue from sampling region 5. In the paper's terms, the cell subset or site label means: tumor region T5, tumor centre. These receptor sequences come from a woman between 55 and 75 years old with primary liver carcinoma and hepatitis B virus infection.

Worth noting for this clonotype: The junction shows a germline mismatch at one end, possibly a read error. V usage is TRBV7-9 and J usage is TRBJ2-7, with 7 bases that match TRBD2. Germline-derived CDR1 and CDR2 are SEHNR and FQNEAQ (reference sequence). CDR3 size: 15 residues. The CDR3 reads CASGLGGDAPYEQYF. CDR3 DNA sequence: TGTGCCAGCGGCTTGGGGGGGGACGCGCCATACGAGCAGTACTTC.

This chain uses TRBV13 with TRBJ1-2; 7 bases map to TRBD1. V lost 5 bases, J lost 6 bases, and 6 bases stayed unmatched. The CDR3 has 13 amino acids. CDR1 and CDR2 (germline): PRHDT, FYEKMQ (reference sequence). Here the CDR3 reads CASSPGDSHGYTF. Written as DNA, the CDR3 is TGTGCCAGCAGCCCAGGGGACAGTCATGGCTACACCTTC.

A remark on this clonotype: The CDR3 end shows no conserved phenylalanine or tryptophan, and so a read error is likely. CDR3 sequence reads: CASSPVAGSNQPQHL. The CDR3 DNA reads TGCGCCAGCAGCCCAGTTGCAGGTAGCAATCAGCCCCAGCATCTT. V usage is TRBV5-1 and J usage is TRBJ1-5, with D uncertain. The CDR3 has 15 residues. CDR1 is SGHRS, CDR2 YFSETQ, per germline. V was trimmed by 4 bases and J by 0 bases, leaving 11 bases between them.

This clonotype showed up just once. Sequence at one end of the junction differs from germline and may be a read error. The V and J genes are TRBV10-3 and TRBJ2-3; 8 positions match TRBD1. This CDR3 region has 14 residues. Germline assignment: CDR1 ENHRY and CDR2 SYGVKD. The CDR3 region has the DNA TGTGCCATCAGCGCCGGGACAGGAGCAGATATGCAGTATTTT. Amino acid sequence: CAISAGTGADMQYF.

V usage is TRBV29-1 and J usage is TRBJ2-5; the D gene is possibly TRBD2 (6 bases). V was cut by 8 bases and J by 5 bases, with 21 bases left in between. The CDR3 length is 14 residues. In germline, CDR1 is SQVTM, CDR2 ANQGSEA. This chain's CDR3 is CSIIEPGAGETQYF. The CDR3 bases are TGCAGCATTATCGAACCGGGAGCAGGGGAGACCCAGTACTTC.

This clonotype was recorded only once. At one boundary the junction diverges from the germline segment, which might be a read error. This chain links TRBV12-3 or TRBV12-4 with TRBJ2-7, with 9 positions matching TRBD2. There are 13 residues in the CDR3. The CDR3: CASKAAGGYEQQF. The CDR3, as DNA: TGTGCCAGCAAAGCAGCGGGAGGCTACGAGCAGCAATTC.

Of note for this clonotype: A junction boundary mismatches the germline segment, possibly from a read error. The rearrangement links TRBV6-1 to TRBJ2-5, with 7 bases identical to TRBD2. CDR3 length: 16 amino acids. Germline lookup yields CDR1 MNHNS and CDR2 SASEGT. The DNA for the CDR3 is TGTGCCAGCAGCGAACGACGGACTAACGGGACTACGGTGTTACTATTC. Its protein product is CASSERRTNGTTVLLF.

This clonotype was seen more than once but under ten times. The chain couples TRBV30 to TRBJ1-3; unclear D gene. With 4 bases removed from V and 0 bases from J, the gap between germline ends came to 7 bases. The CDR3 contains 13 residues. CDR1 and CDR2 (germline): GTSNPN, SVGIG (reference sequence). The CDR3 sequence is CAWTTFSGNTIYF. In DNA form, the CDR3 reads TGTGCCTGGACAACTTTCTCTGGAAACACCATATATTTT.

The rearrangement joins TRBV4-2 to TRBJ1-3, with a possible D match to TRBD1 (5 bases). Per germline, CDR1 LGHNA and CDR2 YNFKEQ. V was shortened by 0 bases and J by 2 bases, with 11 bases between the two germline ends. The CDR3 length is 16 residues. The CDR3 region has the DNA TGTGCCAGCAGCCAAGATGGAGGGGTTACTGGAAACACCATATATTTT. Encoded protein: CASSQDGGVTGNTIYF.

On this clonotype itself: Without the conserved terminal phenylalanine or tryptophan, this CDR3 likely stems from a read error. The rearrangement uses TRBV11-2 and TRBJ1-1; D gene ambiguous. This CDR3 contains 12 residues. Germline V gene lookup returns CDR1 SGHAT and CDR2 FQNNGV. Trimming cost V 8 bases and J 0 bases, with 7 bases left between them. This chain's CDR3 is CASGGLNTEAFL. CDR3 nucleotides: TGTGCCAGCGGTGGTCTGAACACTGAAGCTTTCTTA.

Details on this clonotype: Compared with germline, one end of the junction differs, possibly owing to a read error. The chain is built from TRBV29-1 and TRBJ2-7; 7 bases align to TRBD1. The germline CDR1 and CDR2 sequences are SQVTM and ANQGSEA. CDR3 length: 14 residues. The CDR3 DNA reads as TGCAGCGCCAGAAGGGACAGAGAGGGCTACGAGCAGCACTTC. This encodes CSARRDREGYEQHF.

About this clonotype: At one end, the junction sequence differs from germline, possibly due to a read error. The rearrangement uses TRBV29-1 and TRBJ2-3; D call uncertain. The germline V gene encodes CDR1 SQVTM and CDR2 ANQGSEA. The CDR3 is made up of 11 amino acids. The CDR3 is CNVDITDTHYF. The CDR3 nucleotides are TGCAACGTCGACATCACAGATACGCACTATTTT.

As for this clonotype: The final CDR3 position lacks the conserved phenylalanine or tryptophan, pointing to a likely read error. The DNA is left out, because the CDR3 cannot be placed on it with certainty; the CDR3 is given as TCRdb lists it. This chain links TRBV11-2 with TRBJ1-2; TRBD1 is taken as the D call from the table, unchecked against the DNA. Inclusive of both ends, the CDR3 amounts to 15 amino acids. Germline V lookup: CDR1 SGHAT, CDR2 FQNNGV. The CDR3 loop reads CANSLDPGANYGYAL.

This clonotype was seen a handful of times. CDR3 DNA sequence: TGTGCCAGCCCGCCATCCGGACTAGCGGGAGAGCGTGGCTCCTACAATGAGCAGTTCTTC. Amino acid sequence: CASPPSGLAGERGSYNEQFF. The chain couples TRBV28 to TRBJ2-1; 13 bases map to TRBD2. With 8 bases clipped from V and 0 bases from J, the junction kept 16 bases outside the gene matches. The CDR3 consists of 20 residues. Looked up from germline, CDR1 is MDHEN and CDR2 is SYDVKM.

This clonotype came up once. It is likely a read error, because the conserved phenylalanine at the end of the CDR3 is missing. This sequence joins TRBV11-2 and TRBJ2-2; D unresolved. The CDR3 totals 13 residues. Trimming pared 1 base from V and 5 bases from J, leaving 5 bases between. Looked up from germline, CDR1 is SGHAT and CDR2 is FQNNGV. As DNA, the CDR3 is TGTGCCAGCAGCTTAGGGCCGACCGGGGAGCTGTTTTCT. Its translation is CASSLGPTGELFS.

About this clonotype itself: This may be a read error: a much more frequent sequence differs by one nucleotide. V usage is TRBV18 and J usage is TRBJ1-5; TRBD1 might be the D (5 bases). The germline V gene encodes CDR1 KGHSH and CDR2 LQKENI. This CDR3 region has 15 residues. CDR3 sequence: CASSPPGDPNQPHHF. CDR3 sequence (DNA): TGTGCCAGCTCACCACCAGGGGACCCCAATCAGCCCCACCATTTT.

Of note for this clonotype: One end of the junction varies from germline; a read error may be responsible. The V call is TRBV11-2, the J call TRBJ2-3; D ambiguous. The CDR3 has 15 residues. Germline V CDR1 and CDR2: SGHAT, FQNNGV. CDR3 sequence: CDSSARPSPTDTQYF. CDR3 nucleotide sequence: TGTGACAGCAGCGCTCGTCCTTCCCCCACAGATACGCAGTATTTT.

This clonotype occurred many times. V gene TRBV4-1 combines with J gene TRBJ2-1; D uncertain. Looked up from germline, CDR1 is MGHRA and CDR2 is YSYEKL. V lost 0 bases to trimming and J lost 4 bases, with 7 bases between them. This CDR3 has 14 residues. The CDR3 here is CASSQDWRYNEQFF. The CDR3 DNA follows: TGCGCCAGCAGCCAAGATTGGCGGTACAATGAGCAGTTCTTC.

In DNA, the CDR3 is TGTGCCAGCACTATAAGAGCGGGACATCCAAACACTGAAGCTTTCTTT. As protein: CASTIRAGHPNTEAFF. V is TRBV6-5 and J is TRBJ1-1; possible D gene TRBD1, 6 bases. CDR1 is MNHEY and CDR2 is SVGAGI in the germline V gene. Trimming stripped 7 bases from V and 2 bases from J, with 20 bases between. The CDR3 sequence is 16 residues long.

This chain links TRBV11-2 with TRBJ2-3; D may be TRBD2 (5 bases). This CDR3 contains 17 residues. Trimming left V 1 base short and J 0 bases short, with 14 bases between. Germline V gene lookup returns CDR1 SGHAT and CDR2 FQNNGV. This chain's CDR3 is CASSLVVGRRSTDTQYF. Here the CDR3 DNA reads TGTGCCAGCAGCTTAGTGGTGGGGAGAAGGAGCACAGATACGCAGTATTTT.

With respect to this clonotype: A read error is possible here, since a much larger clone lies one base away. The CDR3 carries no conserved terminal phenylalanine or tryptophan, so it likely arises from a read error. This chain joins TRBV30 and TRBJ2-1; D gene uncertain. The CDR3 totals 11 residues. Germline CDR1 and CDR2: GTSNPN and SVGIG (reference sequence). The ends were cut back, 0 bases at V and 5 bases at J, with 2 bases in the middle. CDR3: CAWSVNNEQFL. Written as DNA, the CDR3 is TGTGCCTGGAGTGTAAACAATGAGCAGTTCTTA.

V is TRBV11-2 and J is TRBJ2-3; 7 positions agree with TRBD1. The CDR3 has 15 amino acids. J lost 1 base, V lost 9 bases, and 10 bases had no gene match. The germline V gene has CDR1 SGHAT and CDR2 FQNNGV. CDR3 region: CASSPLTGCTDTQYF. The CDR3, as DNA: TGTGCCAGTAGCCCCCTGACAGGGTGCACAGATACGCAGTATTTT.

This clonotype was picked up many times. The V call is TRBV12-3 or TRBV12-4, the J call TRBJ2-7; no definite D call. V dropped 4 bases and J dropped 0 bases, with 16 bases sitting between them. The CDR3 has 16 residues. In DNA, the CDR3 is TGTGCCAGCAGTTCAGGTCGGACGGGTGTCTCCTACGAGCAGTACTTC. It specifies CASSSGRTGVSYEQYF.

Regarding this clonotype: With a much larger clone just one base away, this may be a read error. The chain recombines TRBV24-1 with TRBJ2-7; 13 bases are shared with TRBD2. Germline loops: CDR1 KGHDR, CDR2 SFDVKD. This CDR3 has 17 residues. The CDR3 is CATSDSGTSGMIYERYF. The CDR3 bases are TGTGCCACCAGTGACTCGGGGACTAGCGGGATGATCTACGAGCGGTACTTC.